One and the same sample provided the 28 T cell receptor beta chains below, sequenced in a study of blood T cells in healthy people across ages. Together with a sample-barcoded 5' primer, a J-beta primer mix was included in a second PCR lasting about 7 to 11 cycles. Each CDR3 protein is one row after TCRdb ran MiXCR on the 5' RACE reads. The sample includes about 1.4 million distinct CDR3 sequences, approximately 59% of them seen just once. Specimen: blood. These receptors were obtained from a man between 18 and 35 years old in good health.

V is TRBV20-1 and J is TRBJ2-1; 7 bases are a match to TRBD1. This CDR3 spans 12 amino acids. The germline CDR1 and CDR2 sequences are DFQATT and SNEGSKA (reference sequence). Trimming at V came to 6 bases and at J to 8 bases, leaving 7 bases not matched to a gene. The DNA of the CDR3 is TGCAGTGCCTGGACTCAGGGGGATGAGCAGTTCTTC. Its translation is CSAWTQGDEQFF.

This chain joins TRBV2 and TRBJ2-5; TRBD2 agrees at 13 bases. J was trimmed by 4 bases and V by 5 bases; bases with no gene match: 7. Looked up from germline, CDR1 is SNHLY and CDR2 is FYNNEI. This CDR3 spans 16 amino acids. The CDR3 DNA reads as TGTGCCAGCAGTCAAGAAACTAGCGGGGGGGCAGAGACCCAGTACTTC. Protein: CASSQETSGGAETQYF.

The rearrangement joins TRBV27 to TRBJ2-3; the D is unclear. Germline loops: CDR1 MNHEY, CDR2 SMNVEV (reference sequence). The CDR3 sequence is 12 residues long. V gave up 5 bases and J gave up 4 bases, with 7 bases separating them. The CDR3 DNA is TGTGCCAGCAGTCACAGCCCAGATACGCAGTATTTT. Translated: CASSHSPDTQYF.

The chain links TRBV3-1 to TRBJ2-1; the match to TRBD1 covers 9 bases. Germline lookup yields CDR1 LGHDT and CDR2 YNNKEL (reference sequence). CDR3 size: 13 residues. The ends lost 0 bases at V and 15 bases at J; junction bases unmatched: 6. This CDR3 reads CASSQEGGTGWFF. CDR3 nucleotide sequence: TGTGCCAGCAGCCAAGAGGGGGGGACAGGGTGGTTCTTC.

This clonotype was counted only a few times. V is TRBV2 and J is TRBJ2-5; TRBD2 is a possible D gene (6 bases). The CDR3 runs 12 residues. Between the trimmed V and J ends, which lost 4 bases and 8 bases, there was a span of 11 bases. CDR1 is SNHLY, CDR2 FYNNEI, per germline. The CDR3: CASSGRDGTQYF. The DNA for the CDR3 is TGTGCCAGCAGTGGGAGGGACGGCACCCAGTACTTC.

The V and J genes are TRBV5-1 and TRBJ2-1, with D perhaps TRBD1 or TRBD2 (6 bases each). Between the trimmed V and J ends, which lost 4 bases and 5 bases, there was a span of 16 bases. This CDR3 spans 15 amino acids. Germline V lookup: CDR1 SGHRS, CDR2 YFSETQ. The CDR3 sequence: CASSPPGANHNEQFF. DNA of the CDR3: TGCGCCAGCAGCCCCCCGGGGGCAAATCACAATGAGCAGTTCTTC.

The chain carries TRBV12-3 or TRBV12-4 and TRBJ2-4, with 7 positions matching TRBD2. The closer fit of TRBJ2-7 to the DNA end suggests the J call may be wrong. The CDR3 sequence is 14 residues long. The CDR3 DNA reads TGTGCCAGCAGTCAGGAGGGACTACAGTACGAGCAGTACTTC. Its translation: CASSQEGLQYEQYF.

The chain carries TRBV20-1 and TRBJ1-5; a possible D gene is TRBD1 (5 bases). The CDR3 covers 14 residues. V was cut by 1 base and J by 3 bases, with 10 bases left in between. Germline V gives CDR1 DFQATT, CDR2 SNEGSKA (reference sequence). CDR3 nucleotide sequence: TGCAGTGCTAGAGTAGGAGGGGTCAATCAGCCCCAGCATTTT. This encodes CSARVGGVNQPQHF.

The rearrangement joins TRBV4-3 to TRBJ2-1; perhaps D is TRBD1 or TRBD2 (6 bases each). V lost 3 bases, J lost 5 bases, and 11 bases lay in between. CDR1 and CDR2 (germline): LGHNA, YSLEER. This CDR3 contains 14 residues. The CDR3 DNA reads as TGCGCCAGCAGCCAGGGGGGCACCGACAATGAGCAGTTCTTC. Translated: CASSQGGTDNEQFF.

V is TRBV7-8 and J is TRBJ1-1; 9 bases match TRBD1. This CDR3 spans 17 amino acids. V shed 3 bases, J shed 0 bases, and the junction held 8 bases outside the gene matches. Per the germline V gene, CDR1 is SGHVS and CDR2 is FQNEAQ. The CDR3 DNA is TGTGCCAGCAGCTTTCATAGAGGACAGGGGTTGAACACTGAAGCTTTCTTT. This translates into CASSFHRGQGLNTEAFF.

The chain couples TRBV10-3 to TRBJ2-7; TRBD1 matches 7 bases. Germline CDR1 and CDR2: ENHRY and SYGVKD. CDR3 length: 14 residues. V lost 2 bases, J lost 7 bases, and 8 bases stayed unmatched. The CDR3, as DNA: TGTGCCATCAGTGAGAGGACAGGCGCTAGGGAGCAGTACTTC. Its translation is CAISERTGAREQYF.

The chain employs TRBV13 and TRBJ2-3; 7 nucleotides align to TRBD2. Trimming cost V 5 bases and J 1 base; bases outside gene matches: 6. Per germline, CDR1 PRHDT and CDR2 FYEKMQ (reference sequence). The CDR3 spans 15 residues. CDR3 DNA: TGTGCCAGCAGCCTCAGCGGGGAGCGCACAGATACGCAGTATTTT. Its translation: CASSLSGERTDTQYF. Variable domain in full (rest from reference TRBV13 and TRBJ2-3): AAGVIQSPRHLIKEKRETATLKCYPIPRHDTVYWYQQGPGQDPQFLISFYEKMQSDKGSIPDRFSAQQFSDYHSELNMSSLELGDSALYFCASSLSGERTDTQYFGPGTRLTVL.

This clonotype was recorded a few times. The rearrangement joins TRBV6-5 to TRBJ2-7; the D is unclear. The CDR3 has 13 amino acids. V was cut by 5 bases and J by 2 bases, with 10 bases left in between. In germline, CDR1 is MNHEY, CDR2 SVGAGI. The CDR3 DNA is TGTGCCAGCAGTATAGGGTCCCCCTACGAGCAGTACTTC. It encodes CASSIGSPYEQYF.

In its sample, this clonotype was seen a few times. V is TRBV25-1 and J is TRBJ2-5; D might be TRBD2 (5 bases). CDR1 and CDR2 (germline): MGHDK, SYGVNS. V gave up 7 bases and J gave up 0 bases, with 9 bases separating them. This CDR3 contains 13 residues. DNA of the CDR3: TGTGCCAGCACCACCGGGAACCAAGAGACCCAGTACTTC. It is translated as CASTTGNQETQYF.

This sequence joins TRBV10-3 and TRBJ1-1; D gene unclear. With 0 bases removed from V and 4 bases from J, the gap between germline ends came to 12 bases. The CDR3 runs 15 residues. CDR1 and CDR2 (germline): ENHRY, SYGVKD. The CDR3 reads CAISESTRAGTEAFF. In DNA, the CDR3 is TGTGCCATCAGTGAGTCGACAAGGGCGGGCACTGAAGCTTTCTTT.

In this sample, this clonotype turned up once. The V gene is TRBV27, the J gene TRBJ1-6; 7 positions match TRBD1. The CDR3 has 14 amino acids. The germline V gene encodes CDR1 MNHEY and CDR2 SMNVEV (reference sequence). V was pared by 7 bases and J by 7 bases, with 7 bases of the junction left unmatched. CDR3 residues: CASTLQGWNSPLHF. CDR3 bases: TGTGCCAGCACGCTACAGGGGTGGAATTCACCCCTCCACTTT.

The V gene is TRBV12-3 or TRBV12-4, the J gene TRBJ2-7; the D gene is possibly TRBD2 (7 bases). Deletions cut 7 bases from V and 1 base from J, with 11 bases between. The CDR3 totals 13 residues. This CDR3 is CASKGGESYEQYF. The CDR3 region has the DNA TGTGCCAGCAAGGGGGGGGAATCCTACGAGCAGTACTTC.

Note on this clonotype: A junction boundary mismatches the germline segment, possibly from a read error. The chain carries TRBV10-3 and TRBJ1-1; 10 bases map to TRBD1. Per germline, CDR1 ENHRY and CDR2 SYGVKD. The CDR3 has 15 residues. The CDR3: CAISLPGQGNTDAFF. The CDR3 DNA reads TGTGCCATCAGTCTTCCGGGACAGGGGAACACTGATGCTTTCTTT.

This clonotype appeared once. The chain uses TRBV4-3 and TRBJ2-3; D is unclear. This CDR3 is 15 amino acids long. V lost 0 bases, J lost 5 bases, and 12 bases lay in between. Germline CDR1 and CDR2: LGHNA and YSLEER. CDR3 sequence: CASSQEGAYIDTQYF. CDR3 nucleotides: TGCGCCAGCAGCCAAGAAGGAGCTTACATAGATACGCAGTATTTT.

The chain combines TRBV29-1 with TRBJ2-7, with 8 bases matching TRBD1. V trimming: 6 bases; J trimming: 2 bases; junction bases outside the gene matches: 6. Germline V gene lookup returns CDR1 SQVTM and CDR2 ANQGSEA. The CDR3 totals 13 residues. The CDR3 DNA reads as TGCAGCGTAAACAGGGGGAGACCCTACGAGCAGTACTTC. This codes for CSVNRGRPYEQYF.

The rearrangement links TRBV5-1 to TRBJ2-7; no definite D call. This CDR3 region has 13 residues. Trimming stripped 1 base from V and 3 bases from J, with 8 bases between. Germline loops: CDR1 SGHRS, CDR2 YFSETQ. In nucleotides, the CDR3 is TGCGCCAGCAGCTTGCAACAGAACTACGAGCAGTACTTC. Its protein product is CASSLQQNYEQYF.

The chain combines TRBV9 with TRBJ1-2; 9 nucleotides agree with TRBD1. The CDR3 length is 15 residues. V gave up 4 bases and J gave up 6 bases; unmatched junction bases: 10. Germline V lookup: CDR1 SGDLS, CDR2 YYNGEE. CDR3 loop: CASSCLTGGEHGYTF. CDR3 DNA sequence: TGTGCCAGCAGCTGCCTGACAGGGGGTGAGCATGGCTACACCTTC.

This clonotype was observed a few times. V usage is TRBV4-3 and J usage is TRBJ2-7; a weak D match, TRBD1 (5 bases). The CDR3 spans 15 residues. Germline lookup yields CDR1 LGHNA and CDR2 YSLEER. Trimming pared 1 base from V and 2 bases from J, leaving 12 bases between. This CDR3 is CASSQGQSRAYEQYF. The CDR3 DNA is TGCGCCAGCAGCCAAGGACAGTCTAGAGCCTACGAGCAGTACTTC.

The chain joins TRBV6-4 to TRBJ2-1, with 7 positions matching TRBD2. J was trimmed by 0 bases and V by 6 bases; bases with no gene match: 5. CDR1 MRHNA and CDR2 SNTAGT come from the germline V gene. This CDR3 region has 15 residues. The CDR3 loop is CASSRDYGSYNEQFF. The CDR3 nucleotides are TGTGCCAGCAGCCGGGACTACGGCTCCTACAATGAGCAGTTCTTC.

This chain connects TRBV20-1 to TRBJ2-7, with unresolved D. In germline, CDR1 is DFQATT, CDR2 SNEGSKA (reference sequence). This CDR3 comprises 14 residues. The V and J ends lost 1 base and 4 bases respectively, with 14 bases between them. The CDR3 reads CSARARRVGYEQYF. DNA of the CDR3: TGCAGTGCTAGAGCCCGACGGGTGGGTTACGAGCAGTACTTC.

This clonotype was seen a few times. The chain couples TRBV24-1 to TRBJ2-5; a weak D match, TRBD1 (6 bases). V gave up 9 bases and J gave up 5 bases, with 12 bases separating them. Germline loops: CDR1 KGHDR, CDR2 SFDVKD. This CDR3 contains 12 residues. CDR3 loop: CATSGESETQYF. CDR3 in DNA: TGTGCCACCTCAGGGGAATCGGAGACCCAGTACTTC.

V and J are TRBV9 and TRBJ2-3; D is unresolved. V was cut by 2 bases and J by 6 bases, with 16 bases left in between. CDR1 is SGDLS and CDR2 is YYNGEE in the germline V gene. The CDR3 extends over 15 amino acids. The CDR3 sequence is CASSVENDDTDTQYF. CDR3 coding DNA: TGTGCCAGCAGCGTCGAAAACGATGATACGGATACGCAGTATTTT.

This chain uses TRBV2 with TRBJ2-3, with 9 bases aligning to TRBD2. The CDR3 is 17 amino acids. Germline lookup yields CDR1 SNHLY and CDR2 FYNNEI. Trimming took 6 bases from V and 3 from J; bases not matched to a gene: 13. The chain's CDR3 is CASRRPSSGRLTDTQYF. CDR3 in DNA: TGTGCCAGCAGAAGACCTTCGAGCGGGAGGCTGACAGATACGCAGTATTTT.